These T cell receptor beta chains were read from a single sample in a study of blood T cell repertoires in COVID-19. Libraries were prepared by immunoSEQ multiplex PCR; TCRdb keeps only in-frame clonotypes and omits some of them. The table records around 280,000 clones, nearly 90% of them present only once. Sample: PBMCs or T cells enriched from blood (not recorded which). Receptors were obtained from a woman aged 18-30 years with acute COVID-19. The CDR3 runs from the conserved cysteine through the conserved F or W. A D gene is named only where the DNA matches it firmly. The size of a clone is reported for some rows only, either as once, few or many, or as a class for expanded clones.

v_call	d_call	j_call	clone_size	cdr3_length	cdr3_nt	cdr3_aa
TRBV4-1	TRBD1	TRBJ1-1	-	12	TGCGCCAGCAGCCCTATGGGACAGGAAGCTTTCTTT	CASSPMGQEAFF
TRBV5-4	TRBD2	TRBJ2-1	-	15	TGTGCCAGCAGTCCGGCTAGCGGGAGAATTGATGAGCAGTTCTTC	CASSPASGRIDEQFF
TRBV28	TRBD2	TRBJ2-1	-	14	TGTGCCAGCCGTATGCGGGAGAACGGGAATGAGCAGTTCTTC	CASRMRENGNEQFF
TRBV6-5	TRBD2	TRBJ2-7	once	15	TGTGCCAGCAGAACCAGCGGGATCCTCCCCTACGAGCAGTACTTC	CASRTSGILPYEQYF
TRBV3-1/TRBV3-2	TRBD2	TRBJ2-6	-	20	TGTGCCAGCAGCCAAGAGGGAGTACTAGCGGGAAGTTCTGGGGCCAACGTCCTGACTTTC	CASSQEGVLAGSSGANVLTF
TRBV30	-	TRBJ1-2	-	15	TGTGCCTGGGGGAAAGGGCGGGGGTCTAACTATGGCTACACCTTC	CAWGKGRGSNYGYTF
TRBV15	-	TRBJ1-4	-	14	TGTGCCACCAGGCCAACAGGGTCTTTCGAAAAACTGTTTTTT	CATRPTGSFEKLFF
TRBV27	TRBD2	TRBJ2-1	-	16	TGTGCCAGCAGTTGCATCGGACTAGCGGGAGGGTGTGAGCAGTTCTTC	CASSCIGLAGGCEQFF
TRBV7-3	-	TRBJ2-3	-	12	TGTGCCAGCAGCTCTATCACAGATACGCAGTATTTT	CASSSITDTQYF
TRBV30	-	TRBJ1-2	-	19	TGTGCCTGTTATCGTCCCGGGACATCCCACCCTATAGCTAACTATGGCTACACCTTC	CACYRPGTSHPIANYGYTF
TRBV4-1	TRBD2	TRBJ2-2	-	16	TGCGCCAGCAGCCAAGATAATAGCGGGAGTTTCGGGGAGCTGTTTTTT	CASSQDNSGSFGELFF
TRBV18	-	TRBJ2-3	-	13	TGTGCCAGCTCACCGAGGGATACAGATACGCAGTATTTT	CASSPRDTDTQYF
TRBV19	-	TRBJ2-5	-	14	TGTGCCAGTAGTATAGGGCATTATCAAGAGACCCAGTACTTC	CASSIGHYQETQYF